The clone carrying this T cell receptor beta chain was counted only a few times. What it recognizes is unknown. These data belong to a study of identical twins. Study-level findings and limits: A lower insertion count was a feature of abundant cord blood beta clonotypes, with no such feature in memory repertoires. Out-of-frame TCR alpha sharing in monozygotic twins exceeded recombination model predictions. Twins shared beta out-of-frame sequences in excess, but this excess was weaker.

TCRdb passed the 5' RACE reads through MiXCR, listing each CDR3 protein once. The sample lists approximately 890,000 distinct CDR3 sequences; approximately 13% were seen once. CDR1 SGHTA and CDR2 FQGNSA come from the germline V gene. V lost 7 bases to trimming and J lost 4 bases, with 19 bases between them. The length of the CDR3 is 15 residues. This sample also belongs to another study, concerning yellow fever vaccine responses in identical twins.

The chain carries TRBV7-2 and TRBJ1-2; tentatively, D is TRBD1 (6 bases). The clonotype was recovered from a woman under 30 in good health. The sequenced sample consisted of PBMCs. CDR3: CASTRGGKVTYGYTF. The DNA of the CDR3 is TGTGCCAGCACCCGGGGGGGCAAGGTCACCTATGGCTACACCTTC.